This T cell receptor (beta chain) was recorded in a study of blood T cell repertoires in COVID-19. V trimming: 4 bases; J trimming: 9 bases; junction bases outside the gene matches: 8. The CDR3 contains 13 residues. Germline V lookup: CDR1 SQVTM, CDR2 ANQGSEA. The assay was immunoSEQ multiplex PCR, and TCRdb's table has in-frame clones only and misses some. The sample has tens of thousands of clones; around 90% are singletons. Source material: peripheral blood. The rearrangement links TRBV29-1 to TRBJ1-2, with 10 bases identical to TRBD1. The clonotype comes from a man aged 50 to 60 with active COVID-19. This CDR3 reads CSVVAGTGESYTF. The CDR3 bases are TGCAGCGTTGTTGCCGGGACAGGGGAAAGCTACACCTTC.